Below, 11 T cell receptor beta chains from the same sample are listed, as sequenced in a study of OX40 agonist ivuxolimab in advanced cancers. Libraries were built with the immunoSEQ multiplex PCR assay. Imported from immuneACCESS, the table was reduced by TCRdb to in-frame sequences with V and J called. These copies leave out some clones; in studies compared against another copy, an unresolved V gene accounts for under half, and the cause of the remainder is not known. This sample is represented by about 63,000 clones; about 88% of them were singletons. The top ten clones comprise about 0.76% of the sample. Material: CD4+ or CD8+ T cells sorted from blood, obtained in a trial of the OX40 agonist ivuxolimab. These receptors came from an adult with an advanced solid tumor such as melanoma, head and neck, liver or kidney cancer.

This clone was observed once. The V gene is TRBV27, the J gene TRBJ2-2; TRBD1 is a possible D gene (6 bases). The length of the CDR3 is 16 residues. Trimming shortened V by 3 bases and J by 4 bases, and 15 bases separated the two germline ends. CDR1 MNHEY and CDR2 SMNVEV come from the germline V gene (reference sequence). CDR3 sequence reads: CASSLFRGSVTGELFF. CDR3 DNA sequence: TGTGCCAGCAGTTTGTTCAGGGGCTCGGTCACCGGGGAGCTGTTTTTT.

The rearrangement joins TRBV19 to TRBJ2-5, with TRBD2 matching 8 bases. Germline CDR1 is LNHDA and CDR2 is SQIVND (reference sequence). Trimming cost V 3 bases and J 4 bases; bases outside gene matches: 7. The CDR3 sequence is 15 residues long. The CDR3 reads CASSIGGGRLETQYF. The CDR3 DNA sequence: TGTGCCAGTAGTATCGGCGGGGGGCGACTAGAGACCCAGTACTTC.

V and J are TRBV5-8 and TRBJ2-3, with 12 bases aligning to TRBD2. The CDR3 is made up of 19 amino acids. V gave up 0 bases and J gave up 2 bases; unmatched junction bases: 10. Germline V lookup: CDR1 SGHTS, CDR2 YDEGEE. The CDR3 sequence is CASSLAWLAGGPNTDTQYF. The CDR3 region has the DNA TGTGCCAGCAGCTTGGCCTGGCTAGCGGGAGGGCCAAACACAGATACGCAGTATTTT.

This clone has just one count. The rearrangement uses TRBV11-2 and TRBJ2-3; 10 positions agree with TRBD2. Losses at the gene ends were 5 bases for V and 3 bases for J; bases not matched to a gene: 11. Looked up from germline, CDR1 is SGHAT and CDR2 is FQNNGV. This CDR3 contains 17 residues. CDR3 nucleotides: TGTGCCAGCAGCCCAGTGAGAGCGGGGGGGCGGACAGATACGCAGTATTTT. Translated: CASSPVRAGGRTDTQYF.

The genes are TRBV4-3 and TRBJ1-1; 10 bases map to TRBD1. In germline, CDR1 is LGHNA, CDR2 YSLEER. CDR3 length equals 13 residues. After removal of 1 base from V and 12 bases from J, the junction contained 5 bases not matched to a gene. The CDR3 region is CASSQALDRGPFF. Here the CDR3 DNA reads TGCGCCAGCAGCCAAGCCCTAGACAGGGGGCCTTTCTTT.

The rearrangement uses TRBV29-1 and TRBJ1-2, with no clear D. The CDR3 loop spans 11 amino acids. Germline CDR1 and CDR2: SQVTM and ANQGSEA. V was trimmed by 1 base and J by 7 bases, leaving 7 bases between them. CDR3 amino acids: CSVEVAGGYTF. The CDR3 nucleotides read TGCAGCGTTGAAGTGGCAGGTGGCTACACCTTC. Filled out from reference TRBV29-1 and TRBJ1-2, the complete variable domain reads SAVISQKPSRDICQRGTSLTIQCQVDSQVTMMFWYRQQPGQSLTLIATANQGSEATYESGFVIDKFPISRPNLTFSTLTVSNMSPEDSSIYLCSVEVAGGYTFGSGTRLTVV.

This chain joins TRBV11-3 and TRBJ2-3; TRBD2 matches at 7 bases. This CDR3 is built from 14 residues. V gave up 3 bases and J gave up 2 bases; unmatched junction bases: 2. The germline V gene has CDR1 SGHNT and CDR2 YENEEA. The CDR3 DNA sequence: TGTGCCAGCAGCTTGGCGGGGGTCACAGATACGCAGTATTTT. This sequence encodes CASSLAGVTDTQYF.

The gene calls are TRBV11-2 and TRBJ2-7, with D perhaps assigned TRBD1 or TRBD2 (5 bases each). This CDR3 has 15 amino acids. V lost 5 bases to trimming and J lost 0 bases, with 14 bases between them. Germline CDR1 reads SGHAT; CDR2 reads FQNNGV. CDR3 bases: TGTGCCAGCAGCATATCCGGGACGAACTCCTACGAGCAGTACTTC. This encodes CASSISGTNSYEQYF.

Written as DNA, the CDR3 is TGCGCCAGCAATCCAGGGGGAAGGTTTGGAGGCTACACCTTC. It specifies CASNPGGRFGGYTF. V is TRBV10-2 and J is TRBJ1-2; TRBD1 matches 7 bases. The ends lost 7 bases at V and 8 bases at J; junction bases unmatched: 13. Germline CDR1 reads WSHSY; CDR2 reads SAAADI. The length of the CDR3 is 14 residues.

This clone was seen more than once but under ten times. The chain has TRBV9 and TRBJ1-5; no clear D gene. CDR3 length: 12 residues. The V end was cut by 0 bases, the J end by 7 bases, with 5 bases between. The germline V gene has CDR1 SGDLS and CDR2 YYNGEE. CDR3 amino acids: CASSVGVQPQHF. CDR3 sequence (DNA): TGTGCCAGCAGCGTAGGAGTCCAGCCCCAGCATTTT.

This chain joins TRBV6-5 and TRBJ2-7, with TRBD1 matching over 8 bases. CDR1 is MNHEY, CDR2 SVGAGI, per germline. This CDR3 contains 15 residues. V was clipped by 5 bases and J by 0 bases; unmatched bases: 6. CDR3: CASSPTGGSSYEQYF. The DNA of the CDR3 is TGTGCCAGCAGTCCCACAGGGGGATCCTCCTACGAGCAGTACTTC.